This passage covers 25 T cell receptor beta chains from one sample sequenced in a study of T cell responses to AZD1222 COVID-19 vaccine. This table comes from immunoSEQ multiplex PCR, and its TCRdb copy is limited to in-frame clones, with some not included. In the table there are about 70,000 clones, about 85% of which are singletons. Source: peripheral blood, taken on day 0 of AZD1222 vaccination. The receptor source for this set is an adult in good health.

The chain joins TRBV19 to TRBJ2-4; 7 positions agree with TRBD1. V trimming: 5 bases; J trimming: 7 bases; junction bases outside the gene matches: 5. This CDR3 contains 13 residues. CDR1 and CDR2 from the germline V gene are LNHDA and SQIVND (reference sequence). The CDR3 sequence: CASSPTGENIQYF. In DNA, the CDR3 is TGTGCCAGTAGTCCAACAGGGGAGAACATTCAGTACTTC. Based on the CDR3 plus reference TRBV19 and TRBJ2-4, the full variable domain is DGGITQSPKYLFRKEGQNVTLSCEQNLNHDAMYWYRQDPGQGLRLIYYSQIVNDFQKGDIAEGYSVSREKKESFPLTVTSAQKNPTAFYLCASSPTGENIQYFGAGTRLSVL.

The V and J genes are TRBV7-9 and TRBJ1-5, with D possibly being TRBD1 (5 bases). Germline CDR1 is SEHNR and CDR2 is FQNEAQ (reference sequence). The ends were cut back, 2 bases at V and 7 bases at J, with 12 bases in the middle. The length of the CDR3 is 14 residues. The CDR3 is CASSLQAGQQPQHF. The DNA of the CDR3 is TGTGCCAGCAGCTTACAGGCAGGGCAACAGCCCCAGCATTTT.

The rearrangement links TRBV5-1 to TRBJ1-3, with 7 bases that match TRBD1. CDR3 size: 15 residues. Germline V gene lookup returns CDR1 SGHRS and CDR2 YFSETQ. Losses at the gene ends were 4 bases for V and 3 bases for J; bases not matched to a gene: 7. CDR3 DNA sequence: TGCGCCAGCAGCGTAACGACAGGGTATGGAAACACCATATATTTT. This translates into CASSVTTGYGNTIYF. The full variable domain, with the rest looked up from reference TRBV5-1 and TRBJ1-3, is KAGVTQTPRYLIKTRGQQVTLSCSPISGHRSVSWYQQTPGQGLQFLFEYFSETQRNKGNFPGRFSGRQFSNSRSEMNVSTLELGDSALYLCASSVTTGYGNTIYFGEGSWLTVV.

This chain connects TRBV6-5 to TRBJ1-4; possible D gene TRBD1, 5 bases. The germline V gene encodes CDR1 MNHEY and CDR2 SVGAGI. Trimming removed 6 bases at V and 4 bases at J, with 15 bases between. This CDR3 is built from 15 residues. This CDR3 is CASSPSGRGNEKLFF. The CDR3 nucleotides are TGTGCCAGCAGCCCCTCGGGGCGGGGTAATGAAAAACTGTTTTTT.

The chain uses TRBV7-2 and TRBJ2-1; no definite D call. From germline, CDR1 is SGHTA and CDR2 FQGNSA. The CDR3 runs to 12 residues. The V and J ends lost 3 bases and 9 bases respectively, with 9 bases between them. Written as DNA, the CDR3 is TGTGCCAGCAGCTTGAAACAGATTGAGCAGTTCTTC. Its translation is CASSLKQIEQFF.

The chain uses TRBV3-1 (or the pseudogene TRBV3-2) and TRBJ2-5; no clear D. This CDR3 has 12 residues. The germline V and J ends were trimmed by 0 bases and 5 bases, with 4 bases remaining between them. Germline CDR1 LGHDT, CDR2 YNNKEL (reference sequence). The CDR3 sequence: CASSQDVETQYF. CDR3 DNA sequence: TGTGCCAGCAGCCAAGACGTGGAGACCCAGTACTTC.

V usage is TRBV3-1 (or the pseudogene TRBV3-2) and J usage is TRBJ2-7; 9 nucleotides agree with TRBD1. The CDR3 consists of 15 residues. CDR1 LGHDT and CDR2 YNNKEL come from the germline V gene (reference sequence). Trimming cost V 3 bases and J 5 bases; bases outside gene matches: 8. The CDR3 region is CASSQMLGQGNEQYF. Written as DNA, the CDR3 is TGTGCCAGCAGCCAGATGTTGGGACAGGGTAACGAGCAGTACTTC.

The V and J genes are TRBV29-1 and TRBJ2-2; possible D gene TRBD1, 6 bases. This CDR3 has 15 amino acids. CDR1 SQVTM and CDR2 ANQGSEA come from the germline V gene. Trimming stripped 7 bases from V and 2 bases from J, with 17 bases between. This chain's CDR3 is CSGYRRGSNTGELFF. In nucleotides, the CDR3 is TGCAGCGGGTACCGAAGGGGGAGTAACACCGGGGAGCTGTTTTTT.

This clone was found once. The chain couples TRBV5-6 to TRBJ1-5; no firm D call. The germline V gene encodes CDR1 SGHDT and CDR2 YYEEEE. This CDR3 has 12 residues. The V end was cut by 1 base, the J end by 5 bases, with 4 bases between. The CDR3 spells CASSLRDQPQHF. In DNA form, the CDR3 reads TGTGCCAGCAGCTTGCGGGATCAGCCCCAGCATTTT.

The chain recombines TRBV4-2 with TRBJ2-4; 11 bases align to TRBD2. With 4 bases clipped from V and 6 bases from J, the junction kept 5 bases outside the gene matches. In germline, CDR1 is LGHNA, CDR2 YNFKEQ. The CDR3 sequence is 15 residues long. The CDR3: CASSPFTSGGNIQYF. CDR3 nucleotides: TGTGCCAGCAGCCCCTTTACTAGCGGGGGAAACATTCAGTACTTC.

J is TRBJ2-5 and V is TRBV7-9; 7 nucleotides agree with TRBD2. The germline V gene encodes CDR1 SEHNR and CDR2 FQNEAQ (reference sequence). V shed 6 bases, J shed 5 bases, and the junction held 6 bases outside the gene matches. The CDR3 totals 13 residues. Written as DNA, the CDR3 is TGTGCCAGCAGAATAGCGGGCGGGGAGACCCAGTACTTC. This codes for CASRIAGGETQYF.

This chain links TRBV24-1 with TRBJ2-2; 11 bases are shared with TRBD1. V lost 4 bases to trimming and J lost 5 bases; unmatched junction nucleotides: 5. Germline loops: CDR1 KGHDR, CDR2 SFDVKD. This CDR3 spans 16 amino acids. CDR3 region: CATSDSGTGGTGELFF. In DNA form, the CDR3 reads TGTGCCACCAGTGACTCCGGGACAGGGGGGACCGGGGAGCTGTTTTTT.

The CDR3 loop is CASSLNWDGNNSPLHF. DNA of the CDR3: TGTGCCAGCAGCTTAAATTGGGACGGGAATAATTCACCCCTCCACTTT. The J gene is TRBJ1-6, the V gene TRBV7-2; TRBD1 is a possible D gene (5 bases). In germline, CDR1 is SGHTA, CDR2 FQGNSA. The CDR3 has 16 amino acids. With 2 bases removed from V and 5 bases from J, the gap between germline ends came to 13 bases.

V and J are TRBV11-2 and TRBJ2-1; D uncertain. V was cut by 6 bases and J by 10 bases, with 13 bases left in between. Germline values: CDR1 SGHAT, CDR2 FQNNGV. The CDR3 covers 12 residues. The CDR3 DNA is TGTGCCAGCAGGCCCTCCGGGTGGGAGCAGTTCTTC. Translation: CASRPSGWEQFF.

The chain uses TRBV4-1 and TRBJ2-5, with no clear D. Germline CDR1 and CDR2: MGHRA and YSYEKL. Trimming cost V 0 bases and J 2 bases, with 7 bases left between them. The CDR3 spans 14 residues. CDR3 DNA sequence: TGCGCCAGCAGCCAAGAGGGGTTACAAGAGACCCAGTACTTC. Translating it yields CASSQEGLQETQYF.

This clone is a singleton in its sample. The V call is TRBV5-6, the J call TRBJ1-1; D ambiguous. This CDR3 comprises 13 residues. Trimming shortened V by 3 bases and J by 3 bases, and 9 bases separated the two germline ends. From germline, CDR1 is SGHDT and CDR2 YYEEEE. CDR3 sequence: CASSSPGYTEAFF. CDR3 bases: TGTGCCAGCAGCTCCCCCGGGTACACTGAAGCTTTCTTT.

The chain employs TRBV2 and TRBJ1-1; D remains ambiguous. Trimming took off 1 base at V and 1 base at J, with 16 bases between the two ends. Germline V gene sequence: CDR1 SNHLY, CDR2 FYNNEI. CDR3 length: 17 amino acids. The CDR3 DNA reads as TGTGCCAGCAGTGAAGAATCTTGGCGGCTTACGAACACTGAAGCTTTCTTT. Translating it yields CASSEESWRLTNTEAFF.

DNA for the CDR3: TGTGCCACCCTAAGAAGACCCGATGGCTACACCTTC. As protein: CATLRRPDGYTF. The V and J genes are TRBV19 and TRBJ1-2; unclear D gene. Germline lookup yields CDR1 LNHDA and CDR2 SQIVND (reference sequence). V was trimmed by 10 bases and J by 6 bases, leaving 15 bases between them. The CDR3 sequence is 12 residues long.

The rearrangement uses TRBV6-6 and TRBJ1-1, with D hard to call. CDR1 is MNHNY and CDR2 is SVGAGI in the germline V gene (reference sequence). Trimming stripped 7 bases from V and 2 bases from J, with 14 bases between. This CDR3 comprises 14 residues. Here the CDR3 DNA reads TGTGCCAGCACCCCTGCGACCCTTAACACTGAAGCTTTCTTT. It translates to CASTPATLNTEAFF.

The chain employs TRBV3-1 (or the pseudogene TRBV3-2) and TRBJ1-4; possibly TRBD1 for D (5 bases). Per germline, CDR1 LGHDT and CDR2 YNNKEL (reference sequence). This CDR3 has 15 amino acids. Trimming cost V 7 bases and J 7 bases, with 19 bases left between them. CDR3 sequence: CASTQRLGGIEKLFF. The CDR3 region has the DNA TGTGCCAGCACCCAGCGACTCGGGGGTATTGAAAAACTGTTTTTT.

The chain links TRBV6-5 to TRBJ1-2, with a weak D call TRBD1 (6 bases). The CDR3 extends over 13 amino acids. V was trimmed by 5 bases and J by 7 bases, leaving 14 bases between them. Per the germline V gene, CDR1 is MNHEY and CDR2 is SVGAGI. DNA for the CDR3: TGTGCCAGCAGTACCCCCAGGGGCTCTGGCTACACCTTC. Translated, it gives CASSTPRGSGYTF.

The chain employs TRBV6-5 and TRBJ1-2; no clear D. V lost 4 bases to trimming and J lost 5 bases, with 11 bases between them. Looked up from germline, CDR1 is MNHEY and CDR2 is SVGAGI. The length of the CDR3 is 13 residues. The CDR3 loop is CASSWELTYGYTF. CDR3 coding DNA: TGTGCCAGCAGTTGGGAGTTGACGTATGGCTACACCTTC.

The chain couples TRBV6-6 to TRBJ1-5, with 7 bases lining up with TRBD1. Germline V gene lookup returns CDR1 MNHNY and CDR2 SVGAGI (reference sequence). Trimming took 8 bases from V and 7 from J; bases not matched to a gene: 17. The CDR3 runs to 16 residues. The CDR3 coding sequence is TGTGCCAGCGGACGGTATACAGGGGTAGTCGACCAGCCCCAGCATTTT. It translates to CASGRYTGVVDQPQHF.

The chain joins TRBV4-1 to TRBJ1-2; possibly TRBD1 for D (5 bases). Trimming removed 5 bases from V and 2 bases from J, with 15 bases in between. CDR3 length: 15 residues. Germline V gene data show CDR1 as MGHRA and CDR2 as YSYEKL. The CDR3 reads CASSDNAGVNYGYTF. Here the CDR3 DNA reads TGCGCCAGCAGCGATAATGCGGGGGTGAACTATGGCTACACCTTC.

This clone occurred a few times. The chain recombines TRBV7-9 with TRBJ1-1; tentatively, D is TRBD1 (6 bases). The germline V gene has CDR1 SEHNR and CDR2 FQNEAQ (reference sequence). The CDR3 length is 13 residues. Trimming took off 9 bases at V and 5 bases at J, with 16 bases between the two ends. The CDR3 loop reads CASSQGIRTEAFF. The CDR3 DNA reads TGTGCCAGTTCCCAGGGGATCAGAACTGAAGCTTTCTTT.